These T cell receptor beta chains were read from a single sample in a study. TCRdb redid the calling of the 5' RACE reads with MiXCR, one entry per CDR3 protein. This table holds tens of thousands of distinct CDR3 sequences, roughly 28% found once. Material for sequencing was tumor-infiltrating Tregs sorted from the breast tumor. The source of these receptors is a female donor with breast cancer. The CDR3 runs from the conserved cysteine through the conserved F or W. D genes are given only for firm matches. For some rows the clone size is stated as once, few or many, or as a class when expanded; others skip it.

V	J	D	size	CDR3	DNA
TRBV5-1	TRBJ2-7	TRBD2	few	CASGTSGSLDEQYF	TGCGCCAGCGGTACTAGCGGGAGTCTAGACGAGCAGTACTTC
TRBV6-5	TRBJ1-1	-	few	CASSYNSPSLGKWGGTEAFF	TGTGCCAGCAGTTACAACAGCCCATCCCTGGGAAAATGGGGAGGAACTGAAGCTTTCTTT
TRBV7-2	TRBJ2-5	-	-	CASSYRPAGPSEETQYF	TGTGCCAGCAGCTACCGACCCGCGGGACCATCAGAAGAGACCCAGTACTTC
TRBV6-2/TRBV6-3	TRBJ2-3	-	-	CAGSYSSLAADTQYF	TGTGCCGGCAGTTACTCGAGCCTAGCAGCAGATACGCAGTATTTT
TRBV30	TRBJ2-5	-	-	CAWRPGGQETQYF	TGTGCCTGGAGACCGGGCGGGCAAGAGACCCAGTACTTC
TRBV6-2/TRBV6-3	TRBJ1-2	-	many	CASSYGEKLKDYYGYTF	TGTGCCAGCAGTTACGGGGAAAAACTAAAAGATTACTATGGCTACACCTTC
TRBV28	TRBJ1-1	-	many	CASSLGISEAFF	TGTGCCAGCAGTTTAGGTATTTCTGAAGCTTTCTTT
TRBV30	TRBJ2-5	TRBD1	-	CAWTPGGGQTQYF	TGTGCCTGGACGCCAGGGGGCGGACAGACCCAGTACTTC
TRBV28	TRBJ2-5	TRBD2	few	CASSSPSGRAGALETQYF	TGTGCCAGCAGTTCCCCTAGCGGGAGGGCCGGGGCGTTGGAGACCCAGTACTTC
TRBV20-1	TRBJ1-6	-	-	CSVRLPSYNSPLHF	TGCAGTGTGCGGCTGCCCTCCTATAATTCACCCCTCCACTTT
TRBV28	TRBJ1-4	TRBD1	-	CASSALELDGQGATNEKLFF	TGTGCCAGCAGCGCCTTAGAATTGGATGGCCAGGGGGCAACTAATGAAAAACTGTTTTTT
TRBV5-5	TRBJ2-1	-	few	CASSPGPDHYNEQFF	TGTGCCAGCAGCCCGGGGCCGGACCACTACAATGAGCAGTTCTTC
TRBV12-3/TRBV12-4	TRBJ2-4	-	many	CASSLEAIGEAWIQYF	TGTGCCAGCAGTTTAGAGGCGATCGGAGAAGCTTGGATTCAGTACTTC
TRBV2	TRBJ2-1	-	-	CASSVAYNEQFF	TGTGCCAGCAGTGTGGCCTACAATGAGCAGTTCTTC
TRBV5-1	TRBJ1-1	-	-	CAGTKGGRNTEAFF	TGCGCCGGCACCAAGGGAGGGAGGAACACTGAAGCTTTCTTT
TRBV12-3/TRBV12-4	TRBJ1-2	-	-	CASSRSYGYTF	TGTGCCAGCAGCCGATCCTATGGCTACACCTTC
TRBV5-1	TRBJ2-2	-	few	CASSFQRAGELFF	TGCGCCAGCAGCTTCCAGCGAGCCGGGGAGCTGTTTTTT
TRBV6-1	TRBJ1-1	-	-	CASNARKGAFF	TGTGCCAGTAACGCCCGCAAGGGAGCTTTCTTT
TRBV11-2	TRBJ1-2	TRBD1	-	CASSLPGQGWYGYTF	TGTGCCAGCAGCCTTCCGGGACAGGGTTGGTATGGCTACACCTTC
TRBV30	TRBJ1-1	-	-	CAWMKRRELGAFF	TGTGCCTGGATGAAAAGACGGGAACTGGGAGCTTTCTTT
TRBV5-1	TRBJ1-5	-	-	CASSPDTEGQPQHF	TGCGCCAGCAGCCCGGACACGGAAGGTCAGCCCCAGCATTTT
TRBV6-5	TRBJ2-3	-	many	CASRPAGTDTQYF	TGTGCCAGCCGACCCGCGGGCACAGATACGCAGTATTTT
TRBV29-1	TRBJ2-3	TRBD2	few	CSVGLAGGGRPDTQPDTQYF	TGCAGCGTTGGACTAGCGGGGGGCGGGAGACCAGATACGCAACCAGATACGCAGTATTTT
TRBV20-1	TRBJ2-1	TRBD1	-	CSAPGTGDNEQFF	TGCAGTGCCCCTGGGACAGGGGACAATGAGCAGTTCTTC
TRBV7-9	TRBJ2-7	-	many	CASSYQGGNEQYF	TGTGCCAGCAGTTACCAAGGGGGAAACGAGCAGTACTTC
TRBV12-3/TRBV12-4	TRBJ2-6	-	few	CASTEGGAGSGANVLTF	TGTGCCAGCACGGAGGGGGGAGCAGGGTCTGGGGCCAACGTCCTGACTTTC
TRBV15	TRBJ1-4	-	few	CATSRGPGLEKLFF	TGTGCCACCAGCAGAGGTCCCGGGTTGGAAAAACTGTTTTTT
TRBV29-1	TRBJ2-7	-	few	CSVEGHEQYF	TGCAGCGTTGAGGGGCACGAGCAGTACTTC
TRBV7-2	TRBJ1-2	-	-	CASSLARRQSGGYTF	TGTGCCAGCAGCTTAGCGCGTCGACAATCGGGTGGCTACACCTTC